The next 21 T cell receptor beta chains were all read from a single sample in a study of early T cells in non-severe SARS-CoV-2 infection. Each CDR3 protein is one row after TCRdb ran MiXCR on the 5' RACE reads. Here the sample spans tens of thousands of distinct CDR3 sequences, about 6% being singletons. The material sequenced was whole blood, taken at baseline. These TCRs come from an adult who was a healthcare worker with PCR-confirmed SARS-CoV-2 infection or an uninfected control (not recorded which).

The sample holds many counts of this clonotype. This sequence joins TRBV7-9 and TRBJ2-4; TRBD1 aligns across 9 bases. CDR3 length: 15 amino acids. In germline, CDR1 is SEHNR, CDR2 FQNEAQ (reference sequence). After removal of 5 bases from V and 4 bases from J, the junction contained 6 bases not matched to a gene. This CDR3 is CASSENRGQKNIQYF. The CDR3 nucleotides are TGTGCCAGCAGCGAAAACAGGGGGCAGAAAAACATTCAGTACTTC.

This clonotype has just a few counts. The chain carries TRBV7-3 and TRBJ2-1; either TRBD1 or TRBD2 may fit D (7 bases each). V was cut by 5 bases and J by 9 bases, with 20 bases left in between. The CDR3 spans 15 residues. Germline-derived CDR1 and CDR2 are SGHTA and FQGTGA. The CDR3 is CASSPPGGAISEQFF. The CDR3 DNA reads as TGTGCCAGCAGCCCCCCAGGGGGGGCCATTTCTGAGCAGTTCTTC. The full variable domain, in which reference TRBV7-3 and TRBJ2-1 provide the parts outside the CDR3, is GAGVSQTPSNKVTEKGKYVELRCDPISGHTALYWYRQSLGQGPEFLIYFQGTGAADDSGLPNDRFFAVRPEGSVSTLKIQRTERGDSAVYLCASSPPGGAISEQFFGPGTRLTVL.

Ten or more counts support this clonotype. The CDR3 region has the DNA TGTGCCAGCAGCCAAGAGTACCCGACGGGAAACACCGGGGAGCTGTTTTTT. It encodes CASSQEYPTGNTGELFF. The rearrangement uses TRBV4-2 and TRBJ2-2; possible D gene TRBD2, 5 bases. Trimming pared 0 bases from V and 2 bases from J, leaving 13 bases between. The CDR3 has 17 amino acids. CDR1 and CDR2 from the germline V gene are LGHNA and YNFKEQ.

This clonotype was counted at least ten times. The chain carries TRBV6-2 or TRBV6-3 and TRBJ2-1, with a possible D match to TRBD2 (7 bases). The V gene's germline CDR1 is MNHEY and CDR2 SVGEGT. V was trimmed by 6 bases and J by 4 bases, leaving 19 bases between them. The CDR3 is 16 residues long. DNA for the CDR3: TGTGCCAGCAGCCCTCTTAAAAGGGGGGGTTACAATGAGCAGTTCTTC. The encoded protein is CASSPLKRGGYNEQFF.

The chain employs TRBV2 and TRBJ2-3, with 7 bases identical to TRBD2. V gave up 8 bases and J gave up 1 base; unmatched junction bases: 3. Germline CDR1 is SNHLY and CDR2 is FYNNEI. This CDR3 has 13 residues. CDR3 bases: TGTGCCAGCGAGCGGGGACGCACAGATACGCAGTATTTT. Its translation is CASERGRTDTQYF.

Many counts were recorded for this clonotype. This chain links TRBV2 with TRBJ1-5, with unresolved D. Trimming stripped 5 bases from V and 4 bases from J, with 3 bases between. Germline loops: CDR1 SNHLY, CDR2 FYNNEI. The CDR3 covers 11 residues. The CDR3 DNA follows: TGTGCCAGCAGTTTTAATCAGCCCCAGCATTTT. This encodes CASSFNQPQHF.

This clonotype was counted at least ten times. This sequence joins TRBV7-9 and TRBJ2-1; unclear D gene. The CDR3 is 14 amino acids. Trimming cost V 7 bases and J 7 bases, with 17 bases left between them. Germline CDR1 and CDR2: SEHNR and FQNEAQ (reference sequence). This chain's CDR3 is CASIISRSKNEQFF. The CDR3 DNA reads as TGTGCCAGCATTATCAGTAGGTCTAAGAATGAGCAGTTCTTC. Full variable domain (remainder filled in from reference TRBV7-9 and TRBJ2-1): DTGVSQNPRHKITKRGQNVTFRCDPISEHNRLYWYRQTLGQGPEFLTYFQNEAQLEKSRLLSDRFSAERPKGSFSTLEIQRTEQGDSAMYLCASIISRSKNEQFFGPGTRLTVL.

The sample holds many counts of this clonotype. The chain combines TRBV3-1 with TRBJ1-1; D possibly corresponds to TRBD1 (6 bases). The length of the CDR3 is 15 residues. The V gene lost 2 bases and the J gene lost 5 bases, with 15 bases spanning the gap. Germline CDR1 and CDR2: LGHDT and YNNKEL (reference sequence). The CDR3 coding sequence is TGTGCCAGCAGCCAAACGGGGGGGCGAGGGACTGAAGCTTTCTTT. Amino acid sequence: CASSQTGGRGTEAFF.

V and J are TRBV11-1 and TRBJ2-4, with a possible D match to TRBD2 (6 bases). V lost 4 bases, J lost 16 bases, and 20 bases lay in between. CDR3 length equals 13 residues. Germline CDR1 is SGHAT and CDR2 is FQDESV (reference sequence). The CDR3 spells CASSSRTTKDIYF. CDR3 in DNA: TGTGCCAGCAGCTCACGGACTACCAAAGACATCTACTTC.

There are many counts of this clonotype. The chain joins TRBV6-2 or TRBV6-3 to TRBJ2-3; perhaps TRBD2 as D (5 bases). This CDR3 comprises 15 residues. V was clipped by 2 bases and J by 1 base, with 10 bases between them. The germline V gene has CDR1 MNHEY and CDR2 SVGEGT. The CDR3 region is CASSYNGVGTDTQYF. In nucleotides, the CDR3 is TGTGCCAGCAGTTACAACGGGGTGGGCACAGATACGCAGTATTTT.

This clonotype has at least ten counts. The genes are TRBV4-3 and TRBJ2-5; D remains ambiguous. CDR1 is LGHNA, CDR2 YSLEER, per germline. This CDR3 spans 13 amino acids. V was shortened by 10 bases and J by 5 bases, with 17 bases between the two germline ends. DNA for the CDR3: TGCGCCACAAAGCCGACCCCCGGGGAGACCCAGTACTTC. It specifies CATKPTPGETQYF.

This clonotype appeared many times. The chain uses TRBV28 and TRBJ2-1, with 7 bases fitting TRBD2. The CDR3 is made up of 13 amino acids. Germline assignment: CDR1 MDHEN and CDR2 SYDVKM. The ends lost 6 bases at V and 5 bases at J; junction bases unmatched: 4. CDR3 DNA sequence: TGTGCCAGCAGGCCCACTAGCGACAATGAGCAGTTCTTC. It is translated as CASRPTSDNEQFF.

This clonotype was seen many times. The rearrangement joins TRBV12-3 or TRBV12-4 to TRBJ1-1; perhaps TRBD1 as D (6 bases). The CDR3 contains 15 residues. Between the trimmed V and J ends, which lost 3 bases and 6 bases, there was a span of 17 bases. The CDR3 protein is CASSFGTGRVAEAFF. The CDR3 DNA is TGTGCCAGCAGTTTCGGTACAGGGAGGGTTGCTGAAGCTTTCTTT.

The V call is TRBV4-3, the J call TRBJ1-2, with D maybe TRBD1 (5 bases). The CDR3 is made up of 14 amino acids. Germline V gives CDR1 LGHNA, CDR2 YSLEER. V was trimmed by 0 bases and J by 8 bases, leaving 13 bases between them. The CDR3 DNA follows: TGCGCCAGCAGCCAAGAGGGCAGGGCGGCGGGCTACACCTTC. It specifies CASSQEGRAAGYTF.

The CDR3 region is CASSLALAGTTGELFF. The CDR3 DNA is TGCGCCAGCAGCTTGGCACTAGCGGGGACCACCGGGGAGCTGTTTTTT. V and J are TRBV5-1 and TRBJ2-2; 10 bases line up with TRBD2. Germline assignment: CDR1 SGHRS and CDR2 YFSETQ. The length of the CDR3 is 16 residues. V was pared by 0 bases and J by 4 bases, with 3 bases of the junction left unmatched.

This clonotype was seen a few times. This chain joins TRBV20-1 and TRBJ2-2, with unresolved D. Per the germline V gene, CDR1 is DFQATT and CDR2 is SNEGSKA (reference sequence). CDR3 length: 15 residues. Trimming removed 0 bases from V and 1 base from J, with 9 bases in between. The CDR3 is CSARDQLQNTGELFF. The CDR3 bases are TGCAGTGCTAGAGATCAACTACAGAACACCGGGGAGCTGTTTTTT.

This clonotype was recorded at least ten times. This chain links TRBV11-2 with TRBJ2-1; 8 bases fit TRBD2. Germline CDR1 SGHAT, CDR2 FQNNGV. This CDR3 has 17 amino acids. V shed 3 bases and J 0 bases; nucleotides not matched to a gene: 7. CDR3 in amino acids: CASSFKLAASSYNEQFF. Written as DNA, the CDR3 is TGTGCCAGCAGCTTCAAACTAGCGGCTAGCTCCTACAATGAGCAGTTCTTC.

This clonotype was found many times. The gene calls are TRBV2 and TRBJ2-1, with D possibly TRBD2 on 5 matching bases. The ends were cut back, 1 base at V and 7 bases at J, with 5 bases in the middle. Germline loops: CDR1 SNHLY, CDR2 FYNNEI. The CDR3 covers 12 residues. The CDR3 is CASSEGENEQFF. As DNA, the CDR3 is TGTGCCAGCAGTGAAGGGGAGAATGAGCAGTTCTTC. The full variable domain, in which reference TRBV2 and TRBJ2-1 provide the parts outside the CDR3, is EPEVTQTPSHQVTQMGQEVILRCVPISNHLYFYWYRQILGQKVEFLVSFYNNEISEKSEIFDDQFSVERPDGSNFTLKIRSTKLEDSAMYFCASSEGENEQFFGPGTRLTVL.

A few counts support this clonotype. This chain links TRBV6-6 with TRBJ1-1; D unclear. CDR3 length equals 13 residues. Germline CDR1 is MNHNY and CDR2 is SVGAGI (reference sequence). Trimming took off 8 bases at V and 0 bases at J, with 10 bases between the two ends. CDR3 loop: CASATIMNTEAFF. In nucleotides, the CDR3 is TGTGCCAGCGCCACCATCATGAACACTGAAGCTTTCTTT.

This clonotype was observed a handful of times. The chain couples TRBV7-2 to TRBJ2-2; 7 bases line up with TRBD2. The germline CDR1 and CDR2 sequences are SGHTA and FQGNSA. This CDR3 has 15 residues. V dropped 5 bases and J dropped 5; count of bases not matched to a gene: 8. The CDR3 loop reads CASSRHQGGTGELFF. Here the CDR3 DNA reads TGTGCCAGCAGCAGACACCAGGGAGGGACCGGGGAGCTGTTTTTT.

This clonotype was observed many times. CDR3 sequence: CAISGGQTGTEAFF. CDR3 sequence (DNA): TGTGCCATCAGCGGGGGACAAACGGGCACTGAAGCTTTCTTT. The genes are TRBV10-3 and TRBJ1-1; the D gene is possibly TRBD1 (6 bases). V shed 6 bases and J shed 4 bases, with 15 bases lying between them. The germline V gene has CDR1 ENHRY and CDR2 SYGVKD. The CDR3 runs 14 residues.